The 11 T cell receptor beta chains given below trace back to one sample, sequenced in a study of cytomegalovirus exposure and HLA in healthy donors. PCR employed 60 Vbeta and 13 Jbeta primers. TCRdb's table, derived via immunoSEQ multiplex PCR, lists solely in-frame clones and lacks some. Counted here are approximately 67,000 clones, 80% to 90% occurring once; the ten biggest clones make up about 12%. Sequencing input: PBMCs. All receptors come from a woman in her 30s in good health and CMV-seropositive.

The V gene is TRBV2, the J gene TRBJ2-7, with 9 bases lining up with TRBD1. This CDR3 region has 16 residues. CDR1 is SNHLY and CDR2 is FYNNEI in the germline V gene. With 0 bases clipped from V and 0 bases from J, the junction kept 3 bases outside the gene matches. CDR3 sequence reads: CASSEAGTGSSYEQYF. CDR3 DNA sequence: TGTGCCAGCAGTGAAGCGGGGACAGGGAGCTCCTACGAGCAGTACTTC.

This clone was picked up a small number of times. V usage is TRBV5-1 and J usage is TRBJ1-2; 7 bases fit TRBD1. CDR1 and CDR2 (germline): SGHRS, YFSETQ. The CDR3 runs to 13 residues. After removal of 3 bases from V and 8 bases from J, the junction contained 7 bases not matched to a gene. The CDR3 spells CASSWDSQLGYTF. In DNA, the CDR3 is TGCGCCAGCAGCTGGGACAGCCAGTTGGGCTACACCTTC.

This CDR3 reads CASSLSRVPYEQYF. The CDR3, as DNA: TGTGCCAGCAGTTTAAGCCGTGTCCCCTACGAGCAGTACTTC. The V call is TRBV28, the J call TRBJ2-7, with unresolved D. Trimming cost V 2 bases and J 2 bases, with 10 bases left between them. The CDR3 is 14 amino acids. Looked up from germline, CDR1 is MDHEN and CDR2 is SYDVKM.

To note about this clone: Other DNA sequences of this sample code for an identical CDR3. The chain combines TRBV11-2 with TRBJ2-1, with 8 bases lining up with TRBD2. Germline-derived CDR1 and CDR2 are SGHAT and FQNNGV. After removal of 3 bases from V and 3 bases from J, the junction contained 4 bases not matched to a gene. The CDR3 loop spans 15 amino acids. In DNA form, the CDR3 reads TGTGCCAGCAGCTTGGTACTAGCGGACTACAATGAGCAGTTCTTC. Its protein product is CASSLVLADYNEQFF. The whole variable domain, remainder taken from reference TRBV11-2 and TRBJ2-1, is EAGVAQSPRYKIIEKRQSVAFWCNPISGHATLYWYQQILGQGPKLLIQFQNNGVVDDSQLPKDRFSAERLKGVDSTLKIQPAKLEDSAVYLCASSLVLADYNEQFFGPGTRLTVL.

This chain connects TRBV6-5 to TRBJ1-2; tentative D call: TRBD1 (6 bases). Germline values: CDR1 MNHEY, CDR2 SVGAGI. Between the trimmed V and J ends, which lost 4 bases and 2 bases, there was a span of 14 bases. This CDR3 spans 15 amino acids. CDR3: CASSSLEGGNYGYTF. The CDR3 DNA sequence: TGTGCCAGCAGTTCCCTTGAAGGGGGAAACTATGGCTACACCTTC.

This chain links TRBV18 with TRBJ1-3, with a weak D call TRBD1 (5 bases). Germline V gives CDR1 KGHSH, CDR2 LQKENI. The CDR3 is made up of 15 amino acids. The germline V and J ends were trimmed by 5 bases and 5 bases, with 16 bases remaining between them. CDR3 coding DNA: TGTGCCAGCTCATCACAGACAGAAGCGCGAAACACCATATATTTT. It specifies CASSSQTEARNTIYF.

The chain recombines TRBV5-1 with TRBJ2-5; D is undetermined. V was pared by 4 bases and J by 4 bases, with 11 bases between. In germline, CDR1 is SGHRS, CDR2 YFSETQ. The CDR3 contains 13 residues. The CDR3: CASSPGEAETQYF. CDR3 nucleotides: TGCGCCAGCAGCCCTGGAGAAGCAGAGACCCAGTACTTC.

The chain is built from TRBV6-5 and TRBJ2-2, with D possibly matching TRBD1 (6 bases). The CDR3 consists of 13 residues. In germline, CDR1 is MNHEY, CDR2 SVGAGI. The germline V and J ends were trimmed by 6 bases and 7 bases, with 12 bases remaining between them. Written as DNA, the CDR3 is TGTGCCAGCAGGAACAGGGTTCACGGGGAGCTGTTTTTT. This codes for CASRNRVHGELFF.

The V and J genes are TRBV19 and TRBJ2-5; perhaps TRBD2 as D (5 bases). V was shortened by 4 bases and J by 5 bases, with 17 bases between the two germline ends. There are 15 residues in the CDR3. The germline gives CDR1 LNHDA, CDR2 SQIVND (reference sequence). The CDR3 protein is CASSKLASRAETQYF. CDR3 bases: TGTGCCAGTAGTAAGCTCGCTAGCAGAGCCGAGACCCAGTACTTC.

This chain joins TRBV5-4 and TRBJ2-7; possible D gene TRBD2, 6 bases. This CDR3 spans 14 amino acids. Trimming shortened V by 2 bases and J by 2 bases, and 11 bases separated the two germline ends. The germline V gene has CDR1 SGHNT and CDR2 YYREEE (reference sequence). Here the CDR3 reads CASSFRRGPYEQYF. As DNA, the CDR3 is TGTGCCAGCAGCTTCCGGCGGGGCCCCTACGAGCAGTACTTC.

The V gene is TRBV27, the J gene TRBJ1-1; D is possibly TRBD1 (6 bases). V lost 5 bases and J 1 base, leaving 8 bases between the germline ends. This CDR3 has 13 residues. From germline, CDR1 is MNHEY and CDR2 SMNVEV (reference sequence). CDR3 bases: TGTGCCAGCAGTACGGGACAGAACACTGAAGCTTTCTTT. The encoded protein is CASSTGQNTEAFF.